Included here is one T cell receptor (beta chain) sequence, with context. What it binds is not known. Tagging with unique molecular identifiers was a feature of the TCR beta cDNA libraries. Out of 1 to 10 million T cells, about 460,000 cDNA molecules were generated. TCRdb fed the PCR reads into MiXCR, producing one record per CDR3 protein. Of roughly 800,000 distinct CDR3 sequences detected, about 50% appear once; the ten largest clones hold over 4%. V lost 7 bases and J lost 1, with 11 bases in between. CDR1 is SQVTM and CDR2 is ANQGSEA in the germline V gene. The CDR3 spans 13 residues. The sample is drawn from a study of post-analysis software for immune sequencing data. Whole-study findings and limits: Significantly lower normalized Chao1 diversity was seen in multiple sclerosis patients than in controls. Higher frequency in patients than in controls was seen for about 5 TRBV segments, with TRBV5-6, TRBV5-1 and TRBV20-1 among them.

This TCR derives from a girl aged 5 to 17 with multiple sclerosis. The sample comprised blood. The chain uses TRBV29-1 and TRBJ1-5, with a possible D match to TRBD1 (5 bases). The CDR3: CSGSGGSNQPQHF. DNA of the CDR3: TGCAGCGGGAGCGGGGGGAGCAATCAGCCCCAGCATTTT.